This T cell receptor (beta chain) was documented in a study of spatial heterogeneity in lung cancer. General study findings and limits: Intratumoral expanded alpha and beta TCR counts were found to track tumor mutation counts. Tracking of ubiquitous and regional nonsynonymous mutations by counts of ubiquitous and regional expanded TCRs, respectively, was seen.

The CDR3 loop spans 13 amino acids. The germline V gene has CDR1 MGHRA and CDR2 YSYEKL. Deletions cut 4 bases from V and 3 bases from J, with 10 bases between. Time point in this sample: sample taken at primary tumor resection. Donation came from around 72 patients with untreated early-stage non-small cell lung cancer. Tumor, nontumor lung or frozen PBMC supplied whole RNA, sequenced without sorting. To note about this clonotype: Its antigen is not known.

Unique molecular identifiers, one per molecule, were present on every TCR cDNA molecule. One entry per CDR3 protein, called by TCRdb with MiXCR from the 5' RACE reads. This repertoire shows about 12,000 distinct CDR3 sequences, 4.5% to 6.5% found once; its top ten account for around 33%. V usage is TRBV4-1 and J usage is TRBJ2-7; no reliable D call. The receptor was isolated from a male donor with early-stage non-small cell lung cancer. This specimen was lung tumor tissue, taken at surgery. CDR3 DNA sequence: TGCGCCAGCAGCCCTGGTGGCGGCTACGAGCAGTACTTC. Translating it yields CASSPGGGYEQYF.